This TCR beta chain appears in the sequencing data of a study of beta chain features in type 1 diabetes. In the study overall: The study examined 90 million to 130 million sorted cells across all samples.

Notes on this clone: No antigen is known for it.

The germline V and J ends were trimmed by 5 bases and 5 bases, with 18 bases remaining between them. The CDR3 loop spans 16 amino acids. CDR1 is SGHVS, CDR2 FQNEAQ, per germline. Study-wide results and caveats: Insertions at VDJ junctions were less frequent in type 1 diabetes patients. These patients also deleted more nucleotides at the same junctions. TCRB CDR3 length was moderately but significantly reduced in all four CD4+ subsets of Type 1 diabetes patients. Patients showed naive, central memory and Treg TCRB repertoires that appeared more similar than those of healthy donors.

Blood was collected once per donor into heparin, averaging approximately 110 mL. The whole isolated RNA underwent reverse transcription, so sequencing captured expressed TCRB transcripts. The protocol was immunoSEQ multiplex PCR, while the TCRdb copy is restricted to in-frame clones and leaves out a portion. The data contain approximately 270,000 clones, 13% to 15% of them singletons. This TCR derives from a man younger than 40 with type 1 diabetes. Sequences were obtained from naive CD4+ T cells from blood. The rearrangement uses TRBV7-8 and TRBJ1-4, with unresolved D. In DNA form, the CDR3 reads TGTGCCAGCAGCCAGATAGACATTCCGGTCAATGAAAAACTGTTTTTT. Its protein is CASSQIDIPVNEKLFF.